The 20 T cell receptor beta chains in this list originate from one sample, sequenced in a study of shared clonotypes between healthy human individuals. Measured with immunoSEQ multiplex PCR; TCRdb has only the in-frame clones, and not every one. The data hold some 700,000 clones, with 90% observed a single time. Source material: memory CD8+ T cells from PBMCs. The subset: CD45RO+ cells pooled with CCR7-negative TemRA cells. The receptors derive from a man between 18 and 29 years old in good health. Some clones in this sample may be carry-over from other donors' samples.

This clone was seen just once. The V gene is TRBV19, the J gene TRBJ1-5; D may be TRBD1 (5 bases). The germline V and J ends were trimmed by 4 bases and 10 bases, with 20 bases remaining between them. The CDR3 spans 15 residues. The V gene's germline CDR1 is LNHDA and CDR2 SQIVND (reference sequence). The CDR3 DNA reads as TGTGCCAGTAGTACGGGCGTGGACGGGGGAAAACCCCAGCATTTT. This codes for CASSTGVDGGKPQHF.

This clone was recorded once. The rearrangement links TRBV10-1 to TRBJ2-1; a possible D gene is TRBD1 (7 bases). The V end was cut by 3 bases, the J end by 2 bases, with 11 bases between. The CDR3 contains 15 residues. The V gene's germline CDR1 is WNHNN and CDR2 SYGVQD (reference sequence). CDR3 nucleotide sequence: TGCGCCAGCAGTGATGCGGGACAGACCTACAATGAGCAGTTCTTC. Its translation: CASSDAGQTYNEQFF.

The chain employs TRBV19 and TRBJ2-7, with D tentatively TRBD1 or TRBD2 (7 bases each). The CDR3 spans 15 residues. Trimming stripped 2 bases from V and 2 bases from J, with 13 bases between. Per germline, CDR1 LNHDA and CDR2 SQIVND (reference sequence). The chain's CDR3 is CASSILQGTTYEQYF. The CDR3 DNA reads TGTGCCAGTAGTATATTACAGGGGACTACCTACGAGCAGTACTTC. Filled out from reference TRBV19 and TRBJ2-7, the complete variable domain reads DGGITQSPKYLFRKEGQNVTLSCEQNLNHDAMYWYRQDPGQGLRLIYYSQIVNDFQKGDIAEGYSVSREKKESFPLTVTSAQKNPTAFYLCASSILQGTTYEQYFGPGTRLTVT.

The chain joins TRBV9 to TRBJ2-5; TRBD2 matches at 7 bases. The CDR3 covers 16 residues. Germline trimming cut 0 bases from V and 5 bases from J; bases unmatched to any gene: 10. Germline V gene sequence: CDR1 SGDLS, CDR2 YYNGEE. The CDR3 sequence is CASSVERLAARETQYF. For the CDR3, the DNA is TGTGCCAGCAGCGTAGAACGTCTAGCGGCGAGGGAGACCCAGTACTTC.

CDR3 sequence: CASSSRLDYLLGELFF. CDR3 DNA sequence: TGTGCCAGCAGCTCCCGCTTGGACTATTTGCTCGGGGAGCTGTTTTTT. The chain employs TRBV7-9 and TRBJ2-2; D is perhaps TRBD2 (6 bases). V was pared by 4 bases and J by 7 bases, with 19 bases between. The CDR3 runs to 16 residues. Per the germline V gene, CDR1 is SEHNR and CDR2 is FQNEAQ (reference sequence).

As to this clone: A junction end diverges from the germline sequence, so it may reflect a read error. This chain links TRBV7-9 with TRBJ2-1, with 10 positions matching TRBD2. This CDR3 region has 19 residues. CDR1 is SEHNR and CDR2 is FQNEAQ in the germline V gene (reference sequence). This CDR3 reads CASNLVFLAGDLVYNEQFF. CDR3 in DNA: TGTGCCAGCAACTTAGTATTTCTAGCGGGAGACTTGGTGTATAATGAGCAGTTCTTC. The full variable domain, rest sourced from reference TRBV7-9 and TRBJ2-1, is DTGVSQNPRHKITKRGQNVTFRCDPISEHNRLYWYRQTLGQGPEFLTYFQNEAQLEKSRLLSDRFSAERPKGSFSTLEIQRTEQGDSAMYLCASNLVFLAGDLVYNEQFFGPGTRLTVL.

The chain employs TRBV30 and TRBJ1-1; maybe TRBD1 (5 bases). The CDR3 spans 13 residues. V was pared by 3 bases and J by 4 bases, with 12 bases between. The germline gives CDR1 GTSNPN, CDR2 SVGIG (reference sequence). The CDR3 spells CAWRWVGTTEAFF. CDR3 DNA sequence: TGTGCCTGGAGATGGGTAGGGACCACTGAAGCTTTCTTT. Full variable domain (remainder filled in from reference TRBV30 and TRBJ1-1): SQTIHQWPATLVQPVGSPLSLECTVEGTSNPNLYWYRQAAGRGLQLLFYSVGIGQISSEVPQNLSASRPQDRQFILSSKKLLLSDSGFYLCAWRWVGTTEAFFGQGTRLTVV.

V usage is TRBV7-2 and J usage is TRBJ2-1; D is unclear. The CDR3 contains 14 residues. From germline, CDR1 is SGHTA and CDR2 FQGNSA. V lost 5 bases and J 1 base, leaving 9 bases between the germline ends. CDR3 residues: CASSRMGSYNEQFF. In DNA form, the CDR3 reads TGTGCCAGCAGCCGCATGGGGTCCTACAATGAGCAGTTCTTC.

The V call is TRBV4-1, the J call TRBJ2-7; D assignment may be TRBD1 or TRBD2 (6 bases each). The CDR3 sequence is 16 residues long. Germline V CDR1 and CDR2: MGHRA, YSYEKL. V was trimmed by 2 bases and J by 1 base, leaving 15 bases between them. CDR3 nucleotide sequence: TGCGCCAGCAGCCAACCGAGGGGGGAGTTTTCCTACGAGCAGTACTTC. This translates into CASSQPRGEFSYEQYF.

The V gene is TRBV7-9, the J gene TRBJ2-2; 7 bases agree with TRBD1. V dropped 5 bases and J dropped 5; count of bases not matched to a gene: 8. CDR3 length: 15 residues. Germline-derived CDR1 and CDR2 are SEHNR and FQNEAQ (reference sequence). The chain's CDR3 is CASSQSTGRTGELFF. CDR3 nucleotide sequence: TGTGCCAGCAGCCAATCGACAGGGCGGACCGGGGAGCTGTTTTTT. The full variable domain, its missing parts supplied by reference TRBV7-9 and TRBJ2-2, is DTGVSQNPRHKITKRGQNVTFRCDPISEHNRLYWYRQTLGQGPEFLTYFQNEAQLEKSRLLSDRFSAERPKGSFSTLEIQRTEQGDSAMYLCASSQSTGRTGELFFGEGSRLTVL.

The chain uses TRBV5-5 and TRBJ1-5; no definite D call. This CDR3 contains 15 residues. V gave up 1 base and J gave up 0 bases, with 8 bases separating them. CDR1 SGHKS and CDR2 YYEKEE come from the germline V gene (reference sequence). In DNA form, the CDR3 reads TGTGCCAGCAGCTTGAACGGGGATAGCAATCAGCCCCAGCATTTT. Amino acids: CASSLNGDSNQPQHF.

The V and J genes are TRBV7-9 and TRBJ1-4, with D tentatively TRBD1 (6 bases). Per germline, CDR1 SEHNR and CDR2 FQNEAQ (reference sequence). V was cut by 5 bases and J by 6 bases, with 19 bases left in between. The length of the CDR3 is 16 residues. The CDR3 nucleotides read TGTGCCAGCAGCCTACCACCCGGCCGGGGGCATGAAAAACTGTTTTTT. Its translation is CASSLPPGRGHEKLFF. Based on the CDR3 plus reference TRBV7-9 and TRBJ1-4, the full variable domain is DTGVSQNPRHKITKRGQNVTFRCDPISEHNRLYWYRQTLGQGPEFLTYFQNEAQLEKSRLLSDRFSAERPKGSFSTLEIQRTEQGDSAMYLCASSLPPGRGHEKLFFGSGTQLSVL.

This clone was seen once. The gene calls are TRBV7-9 and TRBJ2-7; 9 bases align to TRBD2. With 8 bases clipped from V and 6 bases from J, the junction kept 11 bases outside the gene matches. CDR3 length equals 14 residues. The V gene's germline CDR1 is SEHNR and CDR2 FQNEAQ (reference sequence). The CDR3, as DNA: TGTGCCAGCGGGTTAGCGGGAGTTTCGTCCGAGCAGTACTTC. Its translation is CASGLAGVSSEQYF.

The genes are TRBV28 and TRBJ2-7; D ambiguous. The germline V gene encodes CDR1 MDHEN and CDR2 SYDVKM. This CDR3 has 13 residues. V lost 8 bases and J 0 bases, leaving 11 bases between the germline ends. CDR3 protein: CASEGYNSYEQYF. Written as DNA, the CDR3 is TGTGCCAGCGAAGGGTACAACTCCTACGAGCAGTACTTC.

V usage is TRBV27 and J usage is TRBJ2-5; 13 bases map to TRBD2. CDR1 MNHEY and CDR2 SMNVEV come from the germline V gene (reference sequence). Germline trimming cut 6 bases from V and 5 bases from J; bases unmatched to any gene: 12. CDR3 length equals 17 residues. The CDR3 DNA is TGTGCCAGCAGCCATCAACTAGCGGGAGGGAATGGGGAGACCCAGTACTTC. Translation: CASSHQLAGGNGETQYF.

This clone was observed a handful of times. V is TRBV7-3 and J is TRBJ2-3; 7 bases are a match to TRBD2. The CDR3 is 15 residues long. Germline assignment: CDR1 SGHTA and CDR2 FQGTGA. The ends lost 1 base at V and 3 bases at J; junction bases unmatched: 4. The CDR3 region is CASSLSGSGTDTQYF. The CDR3 coding sequence is TGTGCCAGCAGCTTAAGCGGGAGTGGGACAGATACGCAGTATTTT.

The chain has TRBV5-1 and TRBJ2-5; 10 bases match TRBD2. The junction had 7 bases not matched to a gene; V was cut back by 2 bases and J by 3 bases. Germline-derived CDR1 and CDR2 are SGHRS and YFSETQ. The CDR3 sequence is 16 residues long. In DNA form, the CDR3 reads TGCGCCAGCAGCTTTCGGATAGGACTAGCGGAAGAGACCCAGTACTTC. It is translated as CASSFRIGLAEETQYF.

The chain is built from TRBV19 and TRBJ2-1, with D possibly called TRBD1 or TRBD2 (5 bases each). CDR3 length: 11 residues. Trimming cost V 10 bases and J 8 bases, with 12 bases left between them. Germline V gene lookup returns CDR1 LNHDA and CDR2 SQIVND (reference sequence). The CDR3 region has the DNA TGTGCCACCAGGGAGATCCATGAGCAGTTCTTC. Amino acid sequence: CATREIHEQFF.

The chain recombines TRBV28 with TRBJ2-1; weak D call: TRBD1 (6 bases). Trimming cost V 5 bases and J 5 bases, with 16 bases left between them. CDR1 MDHEN and CDR2 SYDVKM come from the germline V gene. This CDR3 has 15 amino acids. The CDR3 region has the DNA TGTGCCAGCAGTCCCCTGGACAGTGGACACAATGAGCAGTTCTTC. It codes for CASSPLDSGHNEQFF.

The chain joins TRBV4-1 to TRBJ2-5; D is perhaps TRBD1 or TRBD2 (5 bases each). The DNA end lines up better with TRBJ2-7; the J call may be wrong. The CDR3 is made up of 14 amino acids. Germline V CDR1 and CDR2: MGHRA, YSYEKL. In DNA, the CDR3 is TGCGCCAGCAGCCAAGACTGGGGGTCCTACGAGCAGTACTTC. Amino acid sequence: CASSQDWGSYEQYF.